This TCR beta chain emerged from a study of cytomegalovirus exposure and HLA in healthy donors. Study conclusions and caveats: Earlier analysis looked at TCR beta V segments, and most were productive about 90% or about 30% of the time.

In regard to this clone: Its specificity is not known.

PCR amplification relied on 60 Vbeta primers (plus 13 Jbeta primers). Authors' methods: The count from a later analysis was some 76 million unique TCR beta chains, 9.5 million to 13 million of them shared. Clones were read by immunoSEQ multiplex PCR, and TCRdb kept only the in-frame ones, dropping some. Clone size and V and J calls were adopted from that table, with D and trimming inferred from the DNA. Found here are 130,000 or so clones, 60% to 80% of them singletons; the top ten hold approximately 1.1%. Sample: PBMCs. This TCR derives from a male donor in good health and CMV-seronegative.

As DNA, the CDR3 is TGTGCCTGGAGTGTACGGAGGGCCGGGGAGCTGTTTTTT. Protein sequence: CAWSVRRAGELFF. V is TRBV30 and J is TRBJ2-2, with D tentatively TRBD2 (6 bases). The CDR3 has 13 residues. Trimming stripped 0 bases from V and 6 bases from J, with 8 bases between. Per the germline V gene, CDR1 is GTSNPN and CDR2 is SVGIG (reference sequence).